Given below is one T cell receptor beta chain in context. Its antigen is as yet unknown. This sample stems from a study of PD-L1 blockade in urothelial cancer. Study in general: Patients, treated from 2014 onward, received atezolizumab 1,200 mg intravenously every 3 weeks. Specimens of blood held a median count of roughly 150,000 T cells.

CDR1 and CDR2 (germline): LNHDA, SQIVND (reference sequence). CDR3 size: 17 residues. V lost 3 bases to trimming and J lost 1 base, with 16 bases between them. Profiled with immunoSEQ multiplex PCR; TCRdb holds only in-frame clones, not every one. The data contain around 40,000 clones, around 83% of them seen just once; the ten biggest clones take up about 16%. Study-wide findings and caveats: When measured at 3 weeks, tumor-associated blood clones expanded more in durable-benefit patients.

The J gene is TRBJ1-5, the V gene TRBV19; D possibly corresponds to TRBD1 (5 bases). The source of this sequence is a man in his 60s with urothelial cancer. The sample was PBMCs, taken around atezolizumab (anti-PD-L1) treatment. For the CDR3, the DNA is TGTGCCAGTAGTATGCAACCCTGGGGCATGAGCAATCAGCCCCAGCATTTT. It yields the protein CASSMQPWGMSNQPQHF.